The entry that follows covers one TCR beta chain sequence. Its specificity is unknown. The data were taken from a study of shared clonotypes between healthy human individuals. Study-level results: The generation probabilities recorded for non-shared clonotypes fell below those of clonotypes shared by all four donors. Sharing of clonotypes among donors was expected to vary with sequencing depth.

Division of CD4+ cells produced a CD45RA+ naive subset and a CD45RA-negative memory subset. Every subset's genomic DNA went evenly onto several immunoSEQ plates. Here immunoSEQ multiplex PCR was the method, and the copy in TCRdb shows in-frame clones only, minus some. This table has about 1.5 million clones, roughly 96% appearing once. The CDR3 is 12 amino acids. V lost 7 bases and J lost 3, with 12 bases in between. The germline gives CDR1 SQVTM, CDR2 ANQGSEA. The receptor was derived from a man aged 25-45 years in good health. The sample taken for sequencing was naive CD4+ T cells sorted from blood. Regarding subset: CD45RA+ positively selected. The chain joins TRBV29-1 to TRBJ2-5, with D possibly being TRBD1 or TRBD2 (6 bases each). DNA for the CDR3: TGCAGCGCCGCGAGGGGGGAAGAGACCCAGTACTTC. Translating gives CSAARGEETQYF.